This record looks at one T cell receptor (beta chain) sequence and its context. This entry is derived from a study of blood T cell repertoires in COVID-19. Study background: The origin of the acute and convalescent COVID-19 samples was the United States, Italy and Spain. Nucleic acid was either cDNA or gDNA, and it came from T cells, B-cell-depleted T cells, or PBMCs.

How the authors handled the data: Amplifying reference gene primers gave estimates of nucleated cell counts. Sequenced by immunoSEQ multiplex PCR; TCRdb stores in-frame clones only, minus some. The DNA was the basis for D and trimming; V, J and clone size are from that table. The table lists 650,000 to 800,000 clones, 85% to 90% of them singletons. This clonotype originated in a woman aged 18-35 years with acute or convalescent COVID-19. The sequencing sample was made of peripheral blood.

The CDR3 bases are TGTGCCAGCAGCCTAGCTCCGCTGGACACCGGGGAGCTGTTTTTT. Amino acids: CASSLAPLDTGELFF. V gene TRBV4-2 combines with J gene TRBJ2-2; D remains unclear. V was trimmed by 4 bases and J by 3 bases, leaving 12 bases between them. The CDR3 loop spans 15 amino acids. Germline V gene lookup returns CDR1 LGHNA and CDR2 YNFKEQ.